The TCR beta chain under discussion was sequenced for a study of blood T cell repertoires in COVID-19. Trimming cost V 2 bases and J 10 bases; bases outside gene matches: 7. This CDR3 comprises 16 residues. Germline lookup yields CDR1 KGHDR and CDR2 SFDVKD. Original analysis: Reference gene primer amplification in the assay estimated nucleated cell counts. Generated by immunoSEQ multiplex PCR, the TCRdb table keeps only in-frame clones and is missing some. V and J calls and clone size are those listed in that table; D and trimming were worked out from the DNA. The data show fewer than 500,000 clones, with around 87% seen just once and under 0.85% held by the top ten. Cohort 3 recovered donors had two negative PCRs, clearance, or symptom resolution.

Specimen: PBMCs or T cells enriched from blood (not recorded which). The chain combines TRBV24-1 with TRBJ2-1, with 13 bases lining up with TRBD2. The sequence derives from a woman aged 18-29 years who had recovered from COVID-19. The CDR3 region is CATSDSATSGGREQFF. CDR3 coding DNA: TGTGCCACCAGTGATTCAGCGACTAGCGGGGGGCGGGAGCAGTTCTTC.